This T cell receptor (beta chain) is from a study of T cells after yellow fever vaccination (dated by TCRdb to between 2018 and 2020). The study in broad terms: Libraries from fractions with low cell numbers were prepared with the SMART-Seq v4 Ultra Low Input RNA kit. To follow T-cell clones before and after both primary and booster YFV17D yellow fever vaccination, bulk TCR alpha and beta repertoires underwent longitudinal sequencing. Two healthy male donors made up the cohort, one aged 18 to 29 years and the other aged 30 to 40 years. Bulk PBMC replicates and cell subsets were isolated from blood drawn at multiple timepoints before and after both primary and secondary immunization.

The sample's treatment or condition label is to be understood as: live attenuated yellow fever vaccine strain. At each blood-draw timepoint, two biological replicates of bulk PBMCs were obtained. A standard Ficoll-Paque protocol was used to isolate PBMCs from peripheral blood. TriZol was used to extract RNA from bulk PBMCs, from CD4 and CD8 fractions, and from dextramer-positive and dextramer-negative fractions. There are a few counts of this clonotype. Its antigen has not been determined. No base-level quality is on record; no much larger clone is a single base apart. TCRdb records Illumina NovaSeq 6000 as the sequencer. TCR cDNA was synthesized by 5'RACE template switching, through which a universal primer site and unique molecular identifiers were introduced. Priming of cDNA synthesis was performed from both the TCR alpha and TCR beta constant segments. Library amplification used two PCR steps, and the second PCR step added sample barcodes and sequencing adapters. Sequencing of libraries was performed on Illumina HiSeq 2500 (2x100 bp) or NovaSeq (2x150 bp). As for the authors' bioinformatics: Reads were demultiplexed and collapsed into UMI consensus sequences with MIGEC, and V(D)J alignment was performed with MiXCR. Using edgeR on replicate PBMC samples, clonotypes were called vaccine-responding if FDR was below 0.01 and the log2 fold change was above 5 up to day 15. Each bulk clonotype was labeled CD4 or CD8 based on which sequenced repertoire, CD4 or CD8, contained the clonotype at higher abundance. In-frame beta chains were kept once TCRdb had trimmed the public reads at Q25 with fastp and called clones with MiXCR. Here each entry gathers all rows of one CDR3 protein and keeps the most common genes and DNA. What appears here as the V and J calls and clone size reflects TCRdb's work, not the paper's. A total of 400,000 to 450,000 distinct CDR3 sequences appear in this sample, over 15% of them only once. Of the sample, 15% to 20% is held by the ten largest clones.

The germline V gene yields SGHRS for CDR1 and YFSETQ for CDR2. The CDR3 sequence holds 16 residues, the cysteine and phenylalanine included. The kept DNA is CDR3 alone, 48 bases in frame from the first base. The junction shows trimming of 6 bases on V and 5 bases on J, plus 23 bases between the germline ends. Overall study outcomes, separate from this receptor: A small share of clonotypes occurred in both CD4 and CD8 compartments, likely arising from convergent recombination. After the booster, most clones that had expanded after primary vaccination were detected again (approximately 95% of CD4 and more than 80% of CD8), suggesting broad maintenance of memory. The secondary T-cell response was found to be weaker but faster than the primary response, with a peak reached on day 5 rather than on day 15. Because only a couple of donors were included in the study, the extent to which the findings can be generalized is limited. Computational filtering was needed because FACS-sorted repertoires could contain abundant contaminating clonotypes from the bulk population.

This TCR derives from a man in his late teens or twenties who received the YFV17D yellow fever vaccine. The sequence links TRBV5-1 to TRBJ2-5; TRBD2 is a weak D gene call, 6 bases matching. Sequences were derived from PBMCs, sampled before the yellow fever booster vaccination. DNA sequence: TGCGCCAGCATCCCGGGGCAACTAGCCTTAGGCGAGACCCAGTACTTC. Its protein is CASIPGQLALGETQYF.